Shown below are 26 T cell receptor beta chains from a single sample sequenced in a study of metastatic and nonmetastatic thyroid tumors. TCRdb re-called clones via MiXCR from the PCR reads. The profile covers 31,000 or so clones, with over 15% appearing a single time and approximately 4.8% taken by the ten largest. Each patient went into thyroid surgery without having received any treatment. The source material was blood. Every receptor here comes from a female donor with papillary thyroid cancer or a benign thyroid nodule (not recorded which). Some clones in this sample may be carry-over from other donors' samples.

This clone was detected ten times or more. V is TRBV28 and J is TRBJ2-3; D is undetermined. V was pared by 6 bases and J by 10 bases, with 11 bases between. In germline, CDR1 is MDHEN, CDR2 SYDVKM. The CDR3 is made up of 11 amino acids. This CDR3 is CASRRAVAQYF. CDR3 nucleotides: TGTGCCAGCAGGCGTGCCGTGGCGCAGTATTTT. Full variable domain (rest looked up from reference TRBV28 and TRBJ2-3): DVKVTQSSRYLVKRTGEKVFLECVQDMDHENMFWYRQDPGLGLRLIYFSYDVKMKEKGDIPEGYSVSREKKERFSLILESASTNQTSMYLCASRRAVAQYFGPGTRLTVL.

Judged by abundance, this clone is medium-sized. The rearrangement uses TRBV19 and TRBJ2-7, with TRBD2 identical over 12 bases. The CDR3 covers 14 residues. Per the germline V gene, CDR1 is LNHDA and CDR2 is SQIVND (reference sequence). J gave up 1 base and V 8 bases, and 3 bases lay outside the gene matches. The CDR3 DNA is TGTGCCAGTCAGACTAGCGGGGGTTCCTACGAGCAGTACTTC. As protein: CASQTSGGSYEQYF. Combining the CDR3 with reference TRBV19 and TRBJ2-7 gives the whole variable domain DGGITQSPKYLFRKEGQNVTLSCEQNLNHDAMYWYRQDPGQGLRLIYYSQIVNDFQKGDIAEGYSVSREKKESFPLTVTSAQKNPTAFYLCASQTSGGSYEQYFGPGTRLTVT.

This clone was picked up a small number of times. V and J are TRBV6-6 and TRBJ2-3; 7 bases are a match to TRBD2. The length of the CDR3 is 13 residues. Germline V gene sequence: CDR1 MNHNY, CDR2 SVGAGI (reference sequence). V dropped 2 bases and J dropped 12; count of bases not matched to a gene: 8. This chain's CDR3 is CASSYIAGVAQYF. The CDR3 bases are TGTGCCAGCAGTTACATAGCGGGTGTGGCACAGTATTTT.

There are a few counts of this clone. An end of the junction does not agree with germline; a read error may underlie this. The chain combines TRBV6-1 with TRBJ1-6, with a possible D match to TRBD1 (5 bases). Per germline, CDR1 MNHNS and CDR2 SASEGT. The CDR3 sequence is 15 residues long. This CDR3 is CASSEATVGNSPLHF. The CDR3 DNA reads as TGTGCCAGCAGTGAAGCGACAGTGGGCAATTCACCCCTCCACTTC.

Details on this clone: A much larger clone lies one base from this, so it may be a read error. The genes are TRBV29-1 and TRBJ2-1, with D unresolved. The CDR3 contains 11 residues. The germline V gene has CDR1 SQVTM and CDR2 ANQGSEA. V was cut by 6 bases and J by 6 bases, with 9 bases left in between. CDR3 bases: TGCAGCGTAGAGAAGTGCAATGAGCAGTTCTTC. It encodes CSVEKCNEQFF.

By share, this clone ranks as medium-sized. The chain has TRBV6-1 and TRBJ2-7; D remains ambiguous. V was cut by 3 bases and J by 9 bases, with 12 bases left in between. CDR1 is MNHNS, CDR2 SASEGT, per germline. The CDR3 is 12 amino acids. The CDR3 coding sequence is TGTGCCAGCAGTGAGAAGGCCCGGAGGCAGTACTTC. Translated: CASSEKARRQYF.

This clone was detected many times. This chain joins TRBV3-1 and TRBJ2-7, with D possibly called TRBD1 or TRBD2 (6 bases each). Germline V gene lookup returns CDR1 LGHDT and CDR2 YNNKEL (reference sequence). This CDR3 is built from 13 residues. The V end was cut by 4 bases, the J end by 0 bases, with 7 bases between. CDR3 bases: TGTGCCAGCAGCCCGGGGGCCTCCTACGAGCAGTACTTC. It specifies CASSPGASYEQYF.

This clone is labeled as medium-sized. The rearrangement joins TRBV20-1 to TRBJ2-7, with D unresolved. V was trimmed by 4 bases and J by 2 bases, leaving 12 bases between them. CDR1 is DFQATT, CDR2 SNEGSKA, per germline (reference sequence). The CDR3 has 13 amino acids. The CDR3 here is CSATQTVTYEQYF. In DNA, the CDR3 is TGCAGTGCTACCCAAACTGTTACCTACGAGCAGTACTTC.

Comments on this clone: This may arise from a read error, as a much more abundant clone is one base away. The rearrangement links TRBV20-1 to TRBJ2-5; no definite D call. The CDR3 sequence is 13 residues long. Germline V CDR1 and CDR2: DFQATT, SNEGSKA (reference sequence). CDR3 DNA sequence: TGCAGTGCTAGGATTGCGGCCCAAGATACCCAGTACTTC. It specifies CSARIAAQDTQYF.

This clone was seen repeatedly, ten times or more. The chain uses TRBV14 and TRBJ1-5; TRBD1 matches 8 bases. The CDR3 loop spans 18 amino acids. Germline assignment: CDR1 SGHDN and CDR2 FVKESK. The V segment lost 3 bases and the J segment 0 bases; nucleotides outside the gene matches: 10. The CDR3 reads CASSHKTGDRDSNQPQHF. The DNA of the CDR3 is TGTGCCAGCAGCCATAAGACAGGGGATAGAGATAGCAATCAGCCCCAGCATTTT.

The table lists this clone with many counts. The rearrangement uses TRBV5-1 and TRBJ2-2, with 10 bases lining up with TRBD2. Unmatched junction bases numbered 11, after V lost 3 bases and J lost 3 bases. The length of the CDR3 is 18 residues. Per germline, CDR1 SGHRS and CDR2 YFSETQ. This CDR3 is CASSSFASGGTDTGELFF. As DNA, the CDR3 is TGCGCCAGCAGCTCCTTTGCTAGCGGGGGAACGGACACCGGGGAGCTGTTTTTT.

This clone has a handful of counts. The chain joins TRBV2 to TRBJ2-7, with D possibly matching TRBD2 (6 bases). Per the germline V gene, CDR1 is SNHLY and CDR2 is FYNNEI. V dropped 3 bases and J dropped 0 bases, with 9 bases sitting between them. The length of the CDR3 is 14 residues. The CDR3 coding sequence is TGTGCCAGCAGTGACACTAGCAGCTCCTACGAGCAGTACTTC. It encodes CASSDTSSSYEQYF.

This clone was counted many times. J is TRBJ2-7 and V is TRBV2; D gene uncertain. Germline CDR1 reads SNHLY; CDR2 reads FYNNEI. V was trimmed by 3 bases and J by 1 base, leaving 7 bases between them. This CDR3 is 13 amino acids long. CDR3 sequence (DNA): TGTGCCAGCAGTGAGAGAAGATCCTACGAGCAGTACTTC. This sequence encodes CASSERRSYEQYF.

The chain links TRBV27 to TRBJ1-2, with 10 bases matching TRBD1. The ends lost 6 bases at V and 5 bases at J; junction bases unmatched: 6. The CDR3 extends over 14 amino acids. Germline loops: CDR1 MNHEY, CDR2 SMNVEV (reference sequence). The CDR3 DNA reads TGTGCCAGCAGCTCCGGGACAGGGGATTATGGCTACACCTTC. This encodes CASSSGTGDYGYTF.

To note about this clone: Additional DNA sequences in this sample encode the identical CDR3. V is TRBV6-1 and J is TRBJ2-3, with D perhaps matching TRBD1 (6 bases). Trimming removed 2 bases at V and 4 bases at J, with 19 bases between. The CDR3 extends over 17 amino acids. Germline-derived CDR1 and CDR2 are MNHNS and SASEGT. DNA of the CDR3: TGTGCCAGCAGTGAATTAGTTGCAGGCGCAGGGGCAGATACGCAGTATTTT. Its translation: CASSELVAGAGADTQYF.

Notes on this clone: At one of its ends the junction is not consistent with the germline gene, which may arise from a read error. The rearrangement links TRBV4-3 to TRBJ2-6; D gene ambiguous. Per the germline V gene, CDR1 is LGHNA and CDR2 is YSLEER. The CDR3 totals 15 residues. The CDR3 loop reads CASIQDPTGANVLTF. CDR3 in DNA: TGCGCCAGCATCCAAGACCCTACTGGGGCCAACGTCCTGACTTTC.

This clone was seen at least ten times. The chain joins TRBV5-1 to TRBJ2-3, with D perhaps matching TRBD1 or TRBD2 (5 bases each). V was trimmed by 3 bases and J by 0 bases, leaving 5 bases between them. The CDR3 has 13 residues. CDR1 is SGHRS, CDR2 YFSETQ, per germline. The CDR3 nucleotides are TGCGCCAGCAGCTGGGACAGCACAGATACGCAGTATTTT. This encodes CASSWDSTDTQYF.

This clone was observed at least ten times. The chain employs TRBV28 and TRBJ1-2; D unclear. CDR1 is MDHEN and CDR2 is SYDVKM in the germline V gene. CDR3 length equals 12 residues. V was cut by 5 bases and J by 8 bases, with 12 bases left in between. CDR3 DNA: TGTGCCAGCAGTACTCATCAGAGGGGCTACACCTTC. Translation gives CASSTHQRGYTF.

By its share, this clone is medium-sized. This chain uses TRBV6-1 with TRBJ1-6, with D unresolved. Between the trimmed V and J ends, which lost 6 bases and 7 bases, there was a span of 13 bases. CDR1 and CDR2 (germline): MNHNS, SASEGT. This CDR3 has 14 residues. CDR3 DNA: TGTGCCAGCAGAGGGAATCTGGGGAATTCACCCCTCCACTTT. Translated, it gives CASRGNLGNSPLHF.

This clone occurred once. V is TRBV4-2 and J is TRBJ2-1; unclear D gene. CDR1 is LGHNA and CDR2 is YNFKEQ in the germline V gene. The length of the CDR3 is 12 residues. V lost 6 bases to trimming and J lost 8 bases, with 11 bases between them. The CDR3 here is CASRQRSYEQFF. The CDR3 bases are TGTGCCAGCAGACAGCGTTCCTATGAGCAGTTCTTC.

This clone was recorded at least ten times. The CDR3 reads CASSPFRAGGGIQYF. As DNA, the CDR3 is TGTGCCAGCAGCCCGTTCCGAGCGGGGGGGGGCATTCAGTACTTC. The chain has TRBV6-1 and TRBJ2-4, with 10 bases identical to TRBD2. J gave up 9 bases and V 6 bases, and 11 bases lay outside the gene matches. The CDR3 is 15 residues long. CDR1 is MNHNS and CDR2 is SASEGT in the germline V gene.

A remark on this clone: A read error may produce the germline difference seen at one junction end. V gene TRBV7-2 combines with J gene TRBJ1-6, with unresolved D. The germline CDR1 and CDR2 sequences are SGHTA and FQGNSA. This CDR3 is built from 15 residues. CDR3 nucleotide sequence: TGTTCCAGCAGCTTAGCTGGGAGCCCTAATTCACCCCTCCACTTT. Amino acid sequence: CSSSLAGSPNSPLHF.

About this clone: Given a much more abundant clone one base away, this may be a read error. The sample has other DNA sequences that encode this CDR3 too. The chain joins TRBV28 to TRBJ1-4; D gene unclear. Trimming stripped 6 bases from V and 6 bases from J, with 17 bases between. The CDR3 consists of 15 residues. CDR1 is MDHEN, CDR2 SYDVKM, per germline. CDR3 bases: TGTGCCAGCAGCCCCGGCGGAGGGTCGTATGAAAAACTGTTTTTT. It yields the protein CASSPGGGSYEKLFF.

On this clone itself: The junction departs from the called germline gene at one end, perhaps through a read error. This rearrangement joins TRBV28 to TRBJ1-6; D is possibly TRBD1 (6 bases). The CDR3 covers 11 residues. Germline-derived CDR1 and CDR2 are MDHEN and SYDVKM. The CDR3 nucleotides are TGTGCCAGCAGTTATGGGACACCGTTTCATTGG. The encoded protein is CASSYGTPFHW.

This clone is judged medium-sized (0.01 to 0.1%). The DNA for the CDR3 is TGTGCCAGCAGTGAGCAGGGCGGGGGGGGCGGCAATCAGCCCCAGCATTTT. Translated, it gives CASSEQGGGGGNQPQHF. J is TRBJ1-5 and V is TRBV6-1, with D possibly being TRBD1 (6 bases). The CDR3 spans 17 residues. CDR1 is MNHNS, CDR2 SASEGT, per germline. V lost 3 bases, J lost 2 bases, and 17 bases lay in between.

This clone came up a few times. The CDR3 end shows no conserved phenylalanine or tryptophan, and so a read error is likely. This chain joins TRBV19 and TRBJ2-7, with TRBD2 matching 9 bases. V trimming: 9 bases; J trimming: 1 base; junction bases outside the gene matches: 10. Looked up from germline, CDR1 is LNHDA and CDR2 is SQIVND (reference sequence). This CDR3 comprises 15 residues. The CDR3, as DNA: TGTGCCAGCGCCCTAGCGGGGCTCGAGTCCTACGAGCAGTACCTC. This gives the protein CASALAGLESYEQYL.